The T cell receptor beta chain described here comes from a study of a mutant IDH1 vaccine in newly diagnosed glioma. Whole-study context: There were eight vaccinations for patients, given in weeks 1, 3, 5, 7, 11, 15, 19 and 23.

About this clone itself: Its antigen is still unknown.

The table came from immunoSEQ multiplex PCR; TCRdb's copy has only in-frame clones and leaves some out. This sample has 40,000 or so clones, with about three quarters found just once. Time point indicated: week 23, last vaccination. Topical imiquimod accompanied each vaccine dose, which consisted of 300 ug of mutant IDH1 20-mer peptide. V dropped 1 base and J dropped 0 bases, with 9 bases sitting between them. This CDR3 is built from 16 residues. CDR1 and CDR2 from the germline V gene are KGHSY and FQNENV. The origin of this receptor is a man between 50 and 59 years old with glioma. This sample comprised PBMCs, obtained from a glioma patient whose treatment included an IDH1 peptide vaccine. The chain recombines TRBV16 with TRBJ1-4, with unresolved D. This chain's CDR3 is CASSQFQGATNEKLFF. The CDR3 nucleotides are TGTGCCAGCAGCCAATTTCAAGGAGCAACTAATGAAAAACTGTTTTTT.